This TCR beta chain is drawn from a study of high-grade serous ovarian cancer treatment subgroups. Across the whole study: On average, around 15,000 reads and roughly 7,000 unique TCR beta rearrangements were obtained per sample.

Findings and limits, study-wide: The analyses considered CDR3 and ignored CDR1 and CDR2. Spatial context was lost because tumors were sequenced in bulk.

Measured with immunoSEQ multiplex PCR; TCRdb has only the in-frame clones, and not every one. Found here are about 15,000 clones, about 90% of them singletons; the top ten hold around 6.8%. Worth noting for this clone: Its matching antigen is unknown.

The V segment lost 4 bases and the J segment 5 bases; nucleotides outside the gene matches: 28. The CDR3 has 22 residues. CDR1 and CDR2 (germline): MNHEY, SMNVEV (reference sequence). Tumor samples were obtained before definitive surgery or chemotherapy. Sequencing input: tumor tissue. The TCR was taken from a human donor with high-grade serous ovarian cancer. The genes are TRBV27 and TRBJ2-3; 9 nucleotides line up with TRBD2. CDR3 protein: CASSSLFPVFGGLAGQEDTQYF. CDR3 sequence (DNA): TGTGCCAGCAGTTCCCTTTTCCCAGTGTTCGGAGGGCTAGCGGGGCAGGAAGATACGCAGTATTTT.